This T cell receptor (beta chain) was sequenced in a study of human T cells and chemical hapten exposure (dated by TCRdb to the early 2020s). A note on the overall study: Libraries were pooled for sequencing, and per-sample TCR yields varied mainly because of small differences in library volumes within the pool. Both TCR alpha and TCR beta chains were sequenced from each blood RNA sample. In alopecia patients, the study followed how the peripheral blood TCR repertoire changed in vivo over primary and secondary sensitization to diphenylcyclopropenone (DPC), a hapten.

On the study overall, not on this receptor specifically: After repeated subsampling, changes were observed in the strength of the expansion versus patch-test correlation and in the threshold at which the correlation became significant. DPC sensitization did not change how many TCRs were above 1 in 1000 frequency, and no evidence was found of alterations in global repertoire structure.

The time point tag for this specimen amounts to: healthy volunteer bleed at 6 weeks. Unfractionated whole blood was collected in Tempus Blood RNA tubes, and total RNA was extracted from that blood. A handful of healthy volunteers were used as TCR sequencing controls and were bled at day 0, 2 weeks and 6 weeks. Libraries were made using RACE. The sequencer listed for this sample is NextSeq 500. During library preparation, unique molecular identifiers were attached to individual cDNA molecules so that TCRs could be counted quantitatively and reproducibly. The paper's data handling went like this. A median of roughly 99,000 TCRs per sample was observed, with a range of about 20,000 to 700,000. V, J and CDR3 annotation of the TCR reads was performed with the Decombinator software suite. For the PS versus PT1 abundance plots, all samples were subsampled to the same number of TCRs (28,000). Expanded TCRs were defined as absent before sensitization and observed at least eight times at the 2-week time point. TCRdb's own reprocessing of the public reads used fastp at Q25 and MiXCR and kept productive beta chains. Each entry is one CDR3 protein sequence, shown with its most common DNA and genes. The V and J calls reflect TCRdb's pipeline rather than the authors' work. Across this sample there are over 35,000 distinct CDR3 sequences, with around 4% seen only once. Around 6% of the sample goes to the ten largest clones.

A remark on this clonotype: Its antigen remains unidentified. There are no base qualities to consult, and no much larger clone falls within one base.

The CDR3 runs 13 residues from the cysteine to the phenylalanine. Left in the record is the CDR3 DNA by itself, 39 bases read in frame from the first base. The trim is 6 bases for V and 3 bases for J, with a gap of 12 bases between the germline ends. The germline V gene yields WSHSY for CDR1 and SAAADI for CDR2. This sequence was found in a human donor in good health. Some clones in this sample may be carry-over from other donors' samples. Material for sequencing was whole blood. The receptor chain draws on TRBV10-2 and TRBJ2-7; TRBD1 could be the D gene, as 6 bases match. In nucleotide form, the sequence is TGCGCCAGCAGATCCGGGACAAACTACGAGCAGTACTTC. It translates as CASRSGTNYEQYF.